The T cell receptor beta chain described here comes from a study of CD8+CD57+ T cells in acquired aplastic anemia. As to this clonotype: Being one base from a much bigger clone, this may be a read error.

Both TCR beta VDJ combination and CDR3 sequence profiling were carried out. Genomic DNA was the template for this profiling. TCRdb re-called the reads with MiXCR, one entry per CDR3 protein. Here the sample spans over 150,000 distinct CDR3 sequences, 52% being singletons. The sequenced patients had an expansion of CD8+CD57+ cells seen by flow cytometry. This TCR was sampled from a human donor with aplastic anemia. Specimen: sorted CD4+, CD8+, or CD8+CD57+ T cells (not recorded which) from PBMCs.

CDR3 nucleotide sequence: TGTGCCAGCGGGGATTTTATCAATCCACCCCTCCACTTT. It specifies CASGDFINPPLHF. The genes are TRBV6-2 or TRBV6-3 and TRBJ1-6; D unclear. This CDR3 is built from 13 residues. V was trimmed by 8 bases and J by 11 bases, leaving 16 bases between them. The germline CDR1 and CDR2 sequences are MNHEY and SVGEGT.